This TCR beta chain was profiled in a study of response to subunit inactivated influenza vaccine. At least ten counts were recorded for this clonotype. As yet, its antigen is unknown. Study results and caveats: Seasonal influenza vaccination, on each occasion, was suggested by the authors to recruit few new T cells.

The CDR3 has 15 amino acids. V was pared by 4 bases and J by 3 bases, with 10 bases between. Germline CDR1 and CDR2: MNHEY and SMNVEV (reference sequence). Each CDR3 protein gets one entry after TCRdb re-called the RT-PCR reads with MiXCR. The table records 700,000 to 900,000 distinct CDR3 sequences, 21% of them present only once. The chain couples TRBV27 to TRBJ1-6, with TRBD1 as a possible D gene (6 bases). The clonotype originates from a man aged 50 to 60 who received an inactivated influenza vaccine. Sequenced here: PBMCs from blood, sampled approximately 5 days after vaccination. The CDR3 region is CASSSGGGYNSPLHF. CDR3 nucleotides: TGTGCCAGCAGTTCCGGAGGGGGCTATAATTCACCCCTCCACTTT.